This T cell receptor beta chain was recorded in a study of shared clonotypes between healthy human individuals. Germline values: CDR1 ENHRY, CDR2 SYGVKD. This CDR3 is 15 amino acids long. V was pared by 3 bases and J by 1 base, with 11 bases between. Terminally differentiated effector memory CD45RA+ cells were left out of the naive CD8 fraction, which was CD45RO-negative and positively selected for CCR7. TCRdb keeps only in-frame clones here, not all; method: immunoSEQ multiplex PCR. The sample yields some 2,000,000 clones, about 94% seen once. The source is a man aged 18 to 30 in good health. The chain has TRBV10-3 and TRBJ2-3; weak D call: TRBD2 (7 bases). Sequenced: naive CD8+ T cells sorted from blood. The CDR3, as DNA: TGTGCCATCAGTGAAGGGGGGGGAGGCACAGATACGCAGTATTTT. Protein product: CAISEGGGGTDTQYF.